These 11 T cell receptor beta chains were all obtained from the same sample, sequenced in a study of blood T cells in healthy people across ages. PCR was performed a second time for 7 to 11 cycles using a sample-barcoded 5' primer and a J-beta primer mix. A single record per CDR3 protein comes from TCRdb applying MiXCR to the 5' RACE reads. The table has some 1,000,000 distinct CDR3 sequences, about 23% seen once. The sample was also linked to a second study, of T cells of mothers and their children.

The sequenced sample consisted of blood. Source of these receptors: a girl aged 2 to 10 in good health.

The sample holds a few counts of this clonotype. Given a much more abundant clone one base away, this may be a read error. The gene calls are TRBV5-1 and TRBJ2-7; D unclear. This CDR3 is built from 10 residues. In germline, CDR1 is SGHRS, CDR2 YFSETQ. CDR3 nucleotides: TGCGCCAGCAGCTTGTTCGAGCAGCACTTC. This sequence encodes CASSLFEQHF.

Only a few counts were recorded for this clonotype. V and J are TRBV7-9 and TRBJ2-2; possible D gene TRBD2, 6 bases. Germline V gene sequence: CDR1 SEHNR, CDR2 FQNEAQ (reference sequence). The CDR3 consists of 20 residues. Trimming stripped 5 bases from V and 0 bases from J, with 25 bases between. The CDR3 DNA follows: TGTGCCAGCAGCCCAGGAGGGACCCAAGTGGGTCCCACGAACACCGGGGAGCTGTTTTTT. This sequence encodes CASSPGGTQVGPTNTGELFF.

The CDR3 protein is CASSLAVSNQPQHF. As DNA, the CDR3 is TGTGCCAGCAGTTTAGCAGTCTCTAATCAGCCCCAGCATTTT. The rearrangement uses TRBV12-3 or TRBV12-4 and TRBJ1-5; unclear D gene. This CDR3 spans 14 amino acids. Trimming removed 0 bases from V and 4 bases from J, with 7 bases in between.

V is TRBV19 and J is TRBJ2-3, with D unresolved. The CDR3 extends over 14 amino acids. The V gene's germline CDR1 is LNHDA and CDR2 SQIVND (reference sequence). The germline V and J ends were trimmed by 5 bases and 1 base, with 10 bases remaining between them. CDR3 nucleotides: TGTGCCAGTAGTTTGAACGACGGCACAGATACGCAGTATTTT. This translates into CASSLNDGTDTQYF.

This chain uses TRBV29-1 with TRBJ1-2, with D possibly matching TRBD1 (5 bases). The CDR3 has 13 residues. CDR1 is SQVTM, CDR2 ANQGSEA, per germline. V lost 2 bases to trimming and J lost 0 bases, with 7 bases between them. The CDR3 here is CSVEFRANYGYTF. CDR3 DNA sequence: TGCAGCGTTGAATTCAGGGCTAACTATGGCTACACCTTC.

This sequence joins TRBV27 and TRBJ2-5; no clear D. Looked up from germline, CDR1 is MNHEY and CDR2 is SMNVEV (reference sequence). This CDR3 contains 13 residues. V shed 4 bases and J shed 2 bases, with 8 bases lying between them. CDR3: CASSSPNQETQYF. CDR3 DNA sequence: TGTGCCAGCAGTTCTCCAAATCAAGAGACCCAGTACTTC.

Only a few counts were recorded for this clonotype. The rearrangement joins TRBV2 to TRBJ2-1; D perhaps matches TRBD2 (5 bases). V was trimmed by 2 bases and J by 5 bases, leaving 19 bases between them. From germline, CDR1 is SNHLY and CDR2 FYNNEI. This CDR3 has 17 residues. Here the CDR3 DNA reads TGTGCCAGCAGTGAACCGGGGTTTTCAGATTCCAACAATGAGCAGTTCTTC. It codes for CASSEPGFSDSNNEQFF.

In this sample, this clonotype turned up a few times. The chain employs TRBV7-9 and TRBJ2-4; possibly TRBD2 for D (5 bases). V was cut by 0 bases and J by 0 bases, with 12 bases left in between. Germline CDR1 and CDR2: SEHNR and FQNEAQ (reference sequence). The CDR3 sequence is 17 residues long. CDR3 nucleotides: TGTGCCAGCAGCTTAGCGCGTGGAGGCCTAGCCAAAAACATTCAGTACTTC. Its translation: CASSLARGGLAKNIQYF.

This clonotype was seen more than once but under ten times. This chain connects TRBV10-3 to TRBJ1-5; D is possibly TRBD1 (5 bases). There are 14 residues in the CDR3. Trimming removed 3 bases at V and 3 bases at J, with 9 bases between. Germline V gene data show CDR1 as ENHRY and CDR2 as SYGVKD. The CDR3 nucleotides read TGTGCCATCAGTGAAGACAGAAACAATCAGCCCCAGCATTTT. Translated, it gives CAISEDRNNQPQHF.

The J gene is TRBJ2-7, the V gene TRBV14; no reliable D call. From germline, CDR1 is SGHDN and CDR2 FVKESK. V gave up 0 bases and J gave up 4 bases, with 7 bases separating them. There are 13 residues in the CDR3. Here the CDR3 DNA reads TGTGCCAGCAGCCAAGAATGGCAGTACGAGCAGTACTTC. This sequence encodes CASSQEWQYEQYF.

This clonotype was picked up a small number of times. CDR3 loop: CASSLVGIENTEAFF. As DNA, the CDR3 is TGCGCCAGCAGCTTGGTAGGGATCGAGAACACTGAAGCTTTCTTT. The genes are TRBV5-1 and TRBJ1-1; D gene unclear. The germline V and J ends were trimmed by 0 bases and 1 base, with 10 bases remaining between them. Germline CDR1 and CDR2: SGHRS and YFSETQ. The length of the CDR3 is 15 residues.